The 11 T cell receptor beta chains below come from one sample, sequenced in a study of OX40 agonist ivuxolimab in advanced cancers. Libraries were constructed by the immunoSEQ multiplex PCR assay. TCRdb's version of the immuneACCESS table is confined to in-frame rearrangements and falls short of the full clone set. An unresolved V gene accounts for under half of the shortfall where checked; the remainder is of unknown origin. The table for this sample lists some 68,000 clones; about 80% of them were counted only once. The ten top clones hold over 1.3% of the sample. This material consisted of CD4+ or CD8+ T cells sorted from blood, taken in a trial of the OX40 agonist ivuxolimab. Source of these receptors: an adult with an advanced solid tumor such as melanoma, head and neck, liver or kidney cancer.

This chain joins TRBV28 and TRBJ1-4; 11 nucleotides align to TRBD1. V was pared by 4 bases and J by 6 bases, with 4 bases of the junction left unmatched. The CDR3 extends over 15 amino acids. Germline V gives CDR1 MDHEN, CDR2 SYDVKM. This chain's CDR3 is CASSSGTGGDEKLFF. Here the CDR3 DNA reads TGTGCCAGCAGTTCAGGGACAGGGGGGGATGAAAAACTGTTTTTT.

This clone was found a few times. CDR3 in amino acids: CASSLSGVRHEQYF. Written as DNA, the CDR3 is TGTGCCAGCAGCCTTAGCGGGGTCCGACACGAGCAGTACTTC. V is TRBV6-5 and J is TRBJ2-7; 8 bases match TRBD2. V trimming: 6 bases; J trimming: 5 bases; junction bases outside the gene matches: 9. The CDR3 contains 14 residues. Germline V gene sequence: CDR1 MNHEY, CDR2 SVGAGI.

The chain joins TRBV11-2 to TRBJ1-5; 7 bases line up with TRBD1. Germline V gene lookup returns CDR1 SGHAT and CDR2 FQNNGV. The CDR3 length is 16 residues. The trim removed 4 bases at V and 6 bases at J, leaving 12 bases unmatched. The CDR3 sequence: CASSSGRQGGFQPQHF. The CDR3 coding sequence is TGTGCCAGCAGCTCCGGGAGACAGGGAGGCTTTCAGCCCCAGCATTTT.

This clone was seen more than once but under ten times. The same CDR3 can be traced to other DNA sequences in this sample. The chain couples TRBV18 to TRBJ1-1, with D hard to call. The V and J ends lost 3 bases and 2 bases respectively, with 4 bases between them. This CDR3 region has 12 residues. The germline CDR1 and CDR2 sequences are KGHSH and LQKENI. CDR3 DNA: TGTGCCAGCTCACCTAGAAACACTGAAGCTTTCTTT. This codes for CASSPRNTEAFF. Full variable domain (outside the CDR3, taken from reference TRBV18 and TRBJ1-1): NAGVMQNPRHLVRRRGQEARLRCSPMKGHSHVYWYRQLPEEGLKFMVYLQKENIIDESGMPKERFSAEFPKEGPSILRIQQVVRGDSAAYFCASSPRNTEAFFGQGTRLTVV.

The CDR3 bases are TGTGCCAGCAGCATTGGTCGAAGCACTGAAGCTTTCTTT. Residues: CASSIGRSTEAFF. The rearrangement uses TRBV7-8 and TRBJ1-1; D uncertain. The CDR3 runs 13 residues. Germline lookup yields CDR1 SGHVS and CDR2 FQNEAQ. Trimming pared 5 bases from V and 4 bases from J, leaving 11 bases between.

The rearrangement joins TRBV7-2 to TRBJ1-2; the D gene is possibly TRBD1 (6 bases). V was shortened by 5 bases and J by 3 bases, with 10 bases between the two germline ends. CDR3 size: 13 residues. Looked up from germline, CDR1 is SGHTA and CDR2 is FQGNSA. CDR3 sequence: CASSGGSHYGYTF. The DNA of the CDR3 is TGTGCCAGCAGCGGGGGCAGCCACTATGGCTACACCTTC.

J is TRBJ2-7 and V is TRBV11-3; possibly TRBD1 or TRBD2 for D (6 bases each). The germline V gene has CDR1 SGHNT and CDR2 YENEEA. The length of the CDR3 is 15 residues. The germline V and J ends were trimmed by 1 base and 1 base, with 11 bases remaining between them. The CDR3 region is CASSLVGGPSYEQYF. The CDR3 nucleotides read TGTGCCAGCAGCTTAGTTGGGGGGCCGTCCTACGAGCAGTACTTC.

The genes are TRBV7-2 and TRBJ2-5; 9 bases fit TRBD1. This CDR3 has 15 amino acids. CDR1 SGHTA and CDR2 FQGNSA come from the germline V gene. Unmatched junction bases numbered 7, after V lost 3 bases and J lost 5 bases. DNA of the CDR3: TGTGCCAGCAGCTTTCGGGACAGGGCCGGGGAGACCCAGTACTTC. Translating it yields CASSFRDRAGETQYF.

On this clone: Other DNA sequences within the sample encode an identical CDR3. The chain employs TRBV27 and TRBJ1-2; TRBD1 might be the D (5 bases). Germline V gives CDR1 MNHEY, CDR2 SMNVEV (reference sequence). There are 12 residues in the CDR3. The germline V and J ends were trimmed by 2 bases and 4 bases, with 5 bases remaining between them. Here the CDR3 reads CASSLQGYGYTF. The CDR3 DNA is TGTGCCAGCAGTTTACAGGGCTATGGCTACACCTTC.

The rearrangement joins TRBV5-1 to TRBJ2-1; maybe TRBD1 (5 bases). The CDR3 contains 15 residues. The germline CDR1 and CDR2 sequences are SGHRS and YFSETQ. Trimming stripped 4 bases from V and 2 bases from J, with 13 bases between. The CDR3 loop reads CASSQNDSPYNEQFF. Written as DNA, the CDR3 is TGCGCCAGCAGCCAAAACGACAGCCCCTACAATGAGCAGTTCTTC.

This clone was counted a single time. The V gene is TRBV7-2, the J gene TRBJ2-7; D is ambiguous. V was cut by 2 bases and J by 3 bases, with 2 bases left in between. Germline lookup yields CDR1 SGHTA and CDR2 FQGNSA. This CDR3 comprises 11 residues. The chain's CDR3 is CASSLIYEQYF. The CDR3 DNA sequence: TGTGCCAGCAGCTTAATCTACGAGCAGTACTTC.